The T cell receptor beta chain described here comes from a study of shared clonotypes between healthy human individuals. V lost 3 bases, J lost 3 bases, and 4 bases stayed unmatched. Germline V lookup: CDR1 LNHDA, CDR2 SQIVND (reference sequence). This CDR3 region has 14 residues. Those who donated, Caucasian adults without exception, all lived in Nashville, Tennessee. Note on this clone: The antigen is not known. Other DNA sequences within the sample encode an identical CDR3.

Broader study findings: Sequencing depth was expected to influence donor clonotype sharing. Researchers found naive subsets generally carried larger estimated richness than memory subsets.

The authors ran the assay at deep level. Data came from immunoSEQ multiplex PCR; TCRdb stores just in-frame clones and leaves some out. The sample records under 1,900,000 clones, roughly 98.5% being singletons. The sequenced material came from naive CD4+ T cells sorted from blood. Subset given: CD45RA+ positively selected. The receptor was isolated from a man between 25 and 39 years old in good health. The chain combines TRBV19 with TRBJ1-2; 7 bases fit TRBD1. CDR3 loop: CASSITGTDYGYTF. The CDR3 DNA reads TGTGCCAGTAGTATCACAGGGACAGACTATGGCTACACCTTC.